The 21 T cell receptor beta chains below come from one sample, sequenced in a study of blood T cell repertoires in COVID-19. Assay used: immunoSEQ multiplex PCR; TCRdb lists only in-frame clones, some missing. The sample contains 20,000 to 25,000 clones, roughly 90% of which appear only once. Specimen: peripheral blood. The receptors stem from a human donor in a cohort sampled during active COVID-19.

The chain joins TRBV15 to TRBJ2-5; D gene ambiguous. The CDR3 covers 14 residues. Between the trimmed V and J ends, which lost 7 bases and 5 bases, there was a span of 17 bases. Per the germline V gene, CDR1 is LNHNV and CDR2 is YYDKDF (reference sequence). The DNA for the CDR3 is TGTGCCACCACACAAACGTCGGGTTGGGAGACCCAGTACTTC. This sequence encodes CATTQTSGWETQYF.

The chain links TRBV28 to TRBJ1-3; D gene uncertain. Germline V gives CDR1 MDHEN, CDR2 SYDVKM. V was trimmed by 6 bases and J by 0 bases, leaving 15 bases between them. The length of the CDR3 is 16 residues. CDR3 DNA sequence: TGTGCCAGCAGCTCCCCCGGCGGAATCTCTGGAAACACCATATATTTT. Translating it yields CASSSPGGISGNTIYF.

This chain links TRBV15 with TRBJ1-3, with 7 bases matching TRBD1. The CDR3 has 13 residues. Trimming cost V 8 bases and J 2 bases; bases outside gene matches: 3. Germline CDR1 and CDR2: LNHNV and YYDKDF (reference sequence). In DNA, the CDR3 is TGTGCCACCTCCGACAGGGCTGGAAACACCATATATTTT. It is translated as CATSDRAGNTIYF.

The chain combines TRBV6-5 with TRBJ2-1, with 8 bases lining up with TRBD1. This CDR3 region has 14 residues. V shed 8 bases and J 1 base; nucleotides not matched to a gene: 4. In germline, CDR1 is MNHEY, CDR2 SVGAGI. The CDR3 nucleotides read TGTGCCAGCCCCGGGACAGGATCCTACAATGAGCAGTTCTTC. Encoded protein: CASPGTGSYNEQFF.

This chain links TRBV19 with TRBJ2-1, with 10 positions matching TRBD2. Germline lookup yields CDR1 LNHDA and CDR2 SQIVND (reference sequence). The V gene end was trimmed by 9 bases and the J gene end by 3 bases; junction bases not matched to a gene: 11. This CDR3 region has 16 residues. In nucleotides, the CDR3 is TGTGCCAGCCAAGTAGCGGGAGGATCAGGCTACAATGAGCAGTTCTTC. Its translation: CASQVAGGSGYNEQFF.

This chain uses TRBV19 with TRBJ1-1; the match to TRBD1 covers 9 bases. Germline V lookup: CDR1 LNHDA, CDR2 SQIVND (reference sequence). The CDR3 spans 13 residues. V was pared by 7 bases and J by 7 bases, with 7 bases of the junction left unmatched. The CDR3 DNA is TGTGCCAGTAAGGACAGGGGCGTCTTTGAAGCTTTCTTT. Amino acid sequence: CASKDRGVFEAFF.

J is TRBJ1-3 and V is TRBV7-9, with 12 bases that match TRBD1. The CDR3 is 15 residues long. V trimming: 5 bases; J trimming: 5 bases; junction bases outside the gene matches: 4. CDR1 is SEHNR and CDR2 is FQNEAQ in the germline V gene (reference sequence). The chain's CDR3 is CASSTGQGARNTIYF. The CDR3 nucleotides are TGTGCCAGCAGCACGGGACAGGGGGCAAGAAACACCATATATTTT.

CDR3 loop: CASSLYWTGASYEQYF. The CDR3 nucleotides are TGTGCCAGCAGCCTATACTGGACAGGGGCCTCCTACGAGCAGTACTTC. The chain recombines TRBV7-6 with TRBJ2-7, with 9 bases matching TRBD1. The CDR3 consists of 16 residues. The V segment lost 5 bases and the J segment 0 bases; nucleotides outside the gene matches: 8. Germline CDR1 and CDR2: SGHVS and FNYEAQ.

J is TRBJ2-1 and V is TRBV19, with a weak D call TRBD2 (7 bases). Germline assignment: CDR1 LNHDA and CDR2 SQIVND (reference sequence). Trimming left V 1 base short and J 8 bases short, with 18 bases between. The CDR3 length is 16 residues. CDR3 region: CASSIVGGPSWHEQFF. CDR3 coding DNA: TGTGCCAGTAGTATAGTGGGGGGGCCCAGCTGGCATGAGCAGTTCTTC.

This chain connects TRBV7-6 to TRBJ2-1, with TRBD2 matching over 7 bases. V was clipped by 2 bases and J by 5 bases; unmatched bases: 6. Germline lookup yields CDR1 SGHVS and CDR2 FNYEAQ. The CDR3 is 15 amino acids. This chain's CDR3 is CASSLRASGNNEQFF. In DNA form, the CDR3 reads TGTGCCAGCAGCTTAAGGGCTAGCGGCAACAATGAGCAGTTCTTC. Based on the CDR3 plus reference TRBV7-6 and TRBJ2-1, the full variable domain is GAGVSQSPRYKVTKRGQDVALRCDPISGHVSLYWYRQALGQGPEFLTYFNYEAQQDKSGLPNDRFSAERPEGSISTLTIQRTEQRDSAMYRCASSLRASGNNEQFFGPGTRLTVL.

V is TRBV4-2 and J is TRBJ1-5, with D tentatively TRBD1 (5 bases). The CDR3 is 18 residues long. Germline lookup yields CDR1 LGHNA and CDR2 YNFKEQ. Trimming removed 4 bases from V and 0 bases from J, with 19 bases in between. The DNA for the CDR3 is TGTGCCAGCAGCCCCAGGTGGAGGGACGAGGTTAGCAATCAGCCCCAGCATTTT. Amino acids: CASSPRWRDEVSNQPQHF.

The chain joins TRBV5-6 to TRBJ1-1; D ambiguous. CDR1 is SGHDT and CDR2 is YYEEEE in the germline V gene. Trimming cost V 0 bases and J 1 base, with 7 bases left between them. The CDR3 sequence is 14 residues long. For the CDR3, the DNA is TGTGCCAGCAGCTTGGTGAGAGGGAACACTGAAGCTTTCTTT. Encoded protein: CASSLVRGNTEAFF.

CDR3 in DNA: TGTGCCAGCAGCCAAGAAGGACAGGGAGGCAATGGCTACACCTTC. This gives the protein CASSQEGQGGNGYTF. The chain has TRBV3-1 (or the pseudogene TRBV3-2) and TRBJ1-2; 8 bases map to TRBD1. Germline CDR1 reads LGHDT; CDR2 reads YNNKEL (reference sequence). The CDR3 extends over 15 amino acids. Trimming cost V 0 bases and J 6 bases; bases outside gene matches: 6.

The V gene is TRBV2, the J gene TRBJ1-6; D not resolved. CDR3 length equals 14 residues. The V gene lost 4 bases and the J gene lost 8 bases, with 12 bases spanning the gap. Germline loops: CDR1 SNHLY, CDR2 FYNNEI. The CDR3 region is CASSVDWSDSPLHF. CDR3 DNA sequence: TGTGCCAGCAGTGTAGACTGGAGTGATTCACCCCTCCACTTT.

This chain uses TRBV27 with TRBJ1-1; D might be TRBD1 (6 bases). With 0 bases removed from V and 6 bases from J, the gap between germline ends came to 14 bases. This CDR3 region has 15 residues. In germline, CDR1 is MNHEY, CDR2 SMNVEV (reference sequence). The CDR3 loop reads CASSLSGGKAPEAFF. The CDR3, as DNA: TGTGCCAGCAGTTTATCTGGGGGCAAGGCCCCTGAAGCTTTCTTT.

The J gene is TRBJ2-1, the V gene TRBV30; D possibly corresponds to TRBD2 (6 bases). This CDR3 contains 14 residues. Germline lookup yields CDR1 GTSNPN and CDR2 SVGIG (reference sequence). Trimming pared 5 bases from V and 10 bases from J, leaving 21 bases between. CDR3: CAWAGGVLLEEQFF. CDR3 nucleotide sequence: TGTGCCTGGGCGGGCGGGGTCCTCTTGGAAGAGCAGTTCTTC.

CDR3 loop: CASSKYRGIVYNEQFF. CDR3 in DNA: TGTGCCAGCAGTAAATACAGGGGGATCGTCTACAATGAGCAGTTCTTC. The chain carries TRBV27 and TRBJ2-1; 8 bases line up with TRBD1. V was pared by 5 bases and J by 3 bases, with 9 bases of the junction left unmatched. The length of the CDR3 is 16 residues. Germline CDR1 MNHEY, CDR2 SMNVEV (reference sequence).

This chain uses TRBV11-3 with TRBJ2-1; D possibly corresponds to TRBD2 (5 bases). Germline values: CDR1 SGHNT, CDR2 YENEEA. Trimming left V 5 bases short and J 7 bases short, with 18 bases between. The CDR3 loop spans 15 amino acids. The CDR3 spells CASSLPRLRRNEQFF. For the CDR3, the DNA is TGTGCCAGCAGCCTACCTCGTCTCAGGAGGAATGAGCAGTTCTTC.

This chain joins TRBV4-1 and TRBJ2-7, with 14 bases identical to TRBD2. The junction had 5 bases not matched to a gene; V was cut back by 1 base and J by 0 bases. The CDR3 is 18 amino acids. Germline-derived CDR1 and CDR2 are MGHRA and YSYEKL. The CDR3 sequence is CASSQVSGTSGSSYEQYF. CDR3 bases: TGCGCCAGCAGCCAAGTGTCCGGGACTAGCGGGAGCTCCTACGAGCAGTACTTC.

This sequence joins TRBV5-6 and TRBJ1-2; TRBD1 matches 8 bases. V lost 4 bases to trimming and J lost 3 bases; unmatched junction nucleotides: 8. CDR3 length equals 15 residues. Germline V gives CDR1 SGHDT, CDR2 YYEEEE. The CDR3 spells CASSIGQGGYYGYTF. The CDR3 coding sequence is TGTGCCAGCAGCATAGGACAGGGTGGTTACTATGGCTACACCTTC.

This clone was detected once. CDR3 sequence (DNA): TGCGCCAGCAGCTTCGAGGCAGACGTGCAGTACTTC. Translating gives CASSFEADVQYF. The gene calls are TRBV5-1 and TRBJ2-5; D unclear. The CDR3 sequence is 12 residues long. V was cut by 2 bases and J by 11 bases, with 13 bases left in between. Germline V lookup: CDR1 SGHRS, CDR2 YFSETQ. Full variable domain (remainder filled in from reference TRBV5-1 and TRBJ2-5): KAGVTQTPRYLIKTRGQQVTLSCSPISGHRSVSWYQQTPGQGLQFLFEYFSETQRNKGNFPGRFSGRQFSNSRSEMNVSTLELGDSALYLCASSFEADVQYFGPGTRLLVL.